Each of the 23 T cell receptor beta chains below was sequenced from the same sample in a study of cytomegalovirus exposure and HLA in healthy donors. The PCR employed 60 Vbeta primers together with 13 Jbeta primers. Generated by immunoSEQ multiplex PCR, the TCRdb table keeps only in-frame clones and is missing some. The sample shows about 67,000 clones, about two thirds of them seen only once. Source material: PBMCs. The receptors stem from a woman aged 30 to 39 in good health and CMV-seronegative.

This clone has only a few counts. The chain carries TRBV5-8 and TRBJ2-7; 8 nucleotides agree with TRBD1. CDR1 is SGHTS and CDR2 is YDEGEE in the germline V gene. V dropped 4 bases and J dropped 4; count of bases not matched to a gene: 7. The CDR3 consists of 14 residues. DNA of the CDR3: TGTGCCAGCAGCCCCGGGACAGGAGGATACGAGCAGTACTTC. As protein: CASSPGTGGYEQYF.

The V gene is TRBV7-2, the J gene TRBJ1-6; 9 nucleotides match TRBD1. The V and J ends lost 1 base and 4 bases, in that order; junction bases with no gene match: 2. CDR1 and CDR2 from the germline V gene are SGHTA and FQGNSA. The CDR3 is made up of 16 amino acids. As DNA, the CDR3 is TGTGCCAGCAGCTTAGTGGGACAGGGTTATAATTCACCCCTCCACTTT. It encodes CASSLVGQGYNSPLHF.

This chain connects TRBV18 to TRBJ2-7, with 8 bases that match TRBD2. Trimming at V came to 6 bases and at J to 0 bases, leaving 7 bases not matched to a gene. The CDR3 covers 15 residues. Germline V gene lookup returns CDR1 KGHSH and CDR2 LQKENI. The CDR3 DNA follows: TGTGCCAGCTCCCTTTTAGCGGGGAGCTCCTACGAGCAGTACTTC. As protein: CASSLLAGSSYEQYF.

V and J are TRBV7-6 and TRBJ1-2, with 11 bases identical to TRBD1. Trimming cost V 5 bases and J 7 bases; bases outside gene matches: 6. The length of the CDR3 is 14 residues. Per germline, CDR1 SGHVS and CDR2 FNYEAQ. The CDR3, as DNA: TGTGCCAGCAGCACCGGACAGGGGGCCTCTGGCTACACCTTC. It is translated as CASSTGQGASGYTF.

The chain joins TRBV2 to TRBJ2-3; D possibly corresponds to TRBD2 (5 bases). Germline lookup yields CDR1 SNHLY and CDR2 FYNNEI. This CDR3 region has 16 residues. With 8 bases removed from V and 0 bases from J, the gap between germline ends came to 18 bases. The CDR3 here is CASHEGSGPSTDTQYF. The CDR3 nucleotides read TGTGCCAGCCATGAAGGGAGCGGCCCAAGCACAGATACGCAGTATTTT.

This sequence joins TRBV19 and TRBJ2-3, with TRBD2 matching over 10 bases. CDR1 is LNHDA, CDR2 SQIVND, per germline (reference sequence). V was clipped by 8 bases and J by 1 base; unmatched bases: 6. The CDR3 sequence is 15 residues long. This CDR3 reads CASSPLAGGTDTQYF. The CDR3 region has the DNA TGTGCCAGTTCCCCCCTAGCGGGGGGCACAGATACGCAGTATTTT.

The rearrangement joins TRBV19 to TRBJ2-6, with D uncertain. The ends were cut back, 6 bases at V and 0 bases at J, with 3 bases in the middle. The CDR3 length is 13 residues. Germline V gene lookup returns CDR1 LNHDA and CDR2 SQIVND (reference sequence). CDR3 DNA sequence: TGTGCCAGTAGCTTCTCTGGGGCCAACGTCCTGACTTTC. This codes for CASSFSGANVLTF.

The chain combines TRBV5-1 with TRBJ2-7; TRBD1 matches at 10 bases. The junction had 3 bases not matched to a gene; V was cut back by 4 bases and J by 2 bases. The CDR3 totals 14 residues. From germline, CDR1 is SGHRS and CDR2 YFSETQ. This chain's CDR3 is CASSRTGGTYEQYF. For the CDR3, the DNA is TGCGCCAGCAGCCGGACAGGGGGGACCTACGAGCAGTACTTC.

This chain uses TRBV20-1 with TRBJ2-7, with a tentative D call TRBD1 (5 bases). Trimming left V 3 bases short and J 5 bases short, with 8 bases between. Germline CDR1 is DFQATT and CDR2 is SNEGSKA (reference sequence). The CDR3 is 11 amino acids. CDR3 sequence (DNA): TGCAGTGCTAGTCAAGGGGACGAGCAGTACTTC. Translation: CSASQGDEQYF.

This clone was recorded once. The CDR3, as DNA: TGTGCCAGCAGCTTAGGCCCGCAGGGAGGCCAAGAGACCCAGTACTTC. This gives the protein CASSLGPQGGQETQYF. The chain employs TRBV7-2 and TRBJ2-5, with TRBD2 as a possible D gene (6 bases). The CDR3 is 16 residues long. Germline loops: CDR1 SGHTA, CDR2 FQGNSA. V lost 1 base, J lost 1 base, and 13 bases lay in between.

This clone was counted a single time. The chain employs TRBV4-2 and TRBJ2-3; the match to TRBD1 covers 7 bases. V shed 0 bases, J shed 1 base, and the junction held 1 base outside the gene matches. Germline V gives CDR1 LGHNA, CDR2 YNFKEQ. The CDR3 extends over 15 amino acids. CDR3 coding DNA: TGTGCCAGCAGCCAAGATCAGGGGGGCACAGATACGCAGTATTTT. Its translation is CASSQDQGGTDTQYF.

With regard to this clone: A read error may account for a junction end that differs from germline. The rearrangement links TRBV5-6 to TRBJ1-4; 7 bases map to TRBD1. The CDR3 has 14 amino acids. The germline V gene has CDR1 SGHDT and CDR2 YYEEEE. Written as DNA, the CDR3 is TGTGCCAGAAGCTTGACACAGGGGATGGAAAAACTGTTTTTT. Protein: CARSLTQGMEKLFF. The full variable domain, with the rest looked up from reference TRBV5-6 and TRBJ1-4, is DAGVTQSPTHLIKTRGQQVTLRCSPKSGHDTVSWYQQALGQGPQFIFQYYEEEERQRGNFPDRFSGHQFPNYSSELNVNALLLGDSALYLCARSLTQGMEKLFFGSGTQLSVL.

The rearrangement uses TRBV2 and TRBJ2-2; 8 nucleotides match TRBD1. CDR3 length: 16 amino acids. Trimming removed 5 bases from V and 1 base from J; junction bases left unmatched: 6. Germline loops: CDR1 SNHLY, CDR2 FYNNEI. CDR3 region: CASSRAGTGNTGELFF. The CDR3 nucleotides read TGTGCCAGCAGTAGAGCCGGGACAGGGAACACCGGGGAGCTGTTTTTT.

The chain carries TRBV15 and TRBJ1-2; TRBD1 might be the D (5 bases). V was shortened by 0 bases and J by 1 base, with 18 bases between the two germline ends. The CDR3 length is 18 residues. Per germline, CDR1 LNHNV and CDR2 YYDKDF (reference sequence). In DNA form, the CDR3 reads TGTGCCACCAGCAGAGATCGGTCCAGGGCGGATGGTAACTATGGCTACACCTTC. Translated: CATSRDRSRADGNYGYTF.

J is TRBJ1-1 and V is TRBV2; perhaps TRBD1 as D (5 bases). V lost 6 bases, J lost 0 bases, and 8 bases lay in between. CDR3 size: 13 residues. Looked up from germline, CDR1 is SNHLY and CDR2 is FYNNEI. The CDR3 spells CASRGGMNTEAFF. CDR3 bases: TGTGCCAGCAGGGGGGGGATGAACACTGAAGCTTTCTTT. Together with reference TRBV2 and TRBJ1-1, the CDR3 gives the full variable domain: EPEVTQTPSHQVTQMGQEVILRCVPISNHLYFYWYRQILGQKVEFLVSFYNNEISEKSEIFDDQFSVERPDGSNFTLKIRSTKLEDSAMYFCASRGGMNTEAFFGQGTRLTVV.

The V and J genes are TRBV7-2 and TRBJ2-1; 8 nucleotides agree with TRBD2. This CDR3 has 15 amino acids. Germline CDR1 is SGHTA and CDR2 is FQGNSA. V was pared by 1 base and J by 1 base, with 0 bases of the junction left unmatched. CDR3 DNA: TGTGCCAGCAGCTTAGGCGGGGGGTCCTACAATGAGCAGTTCTTC. Translated: CASSLGGGSYNEQFF.

This chain joins TRBV5-1 and TRBJ2-3, with TRBD2 identical over 11 bases. The J segment lost 4 bases and the V segment lost 0 bases, leaving 1 base of the junction unmatched. The CDR3 runs to 15 residues. Germline V gene data show CDR1 as SGHRS and CDR2 as YFSETQ. The CDR3 DNA is TGCGCCAGCAGCTTGGTTAGCGGGGGGGCAGATACGCAGTATTTT. Translated: CASSLVSGGADTQYF.

The gene calls are TRBV19 and TRBJ2-3; D is possibly TRBD2 (6 bases). This CDR3 has 15 residues. Germline assignment: CDR1 LNHDA and CDR2 SQIVND (reference sequence). V was pared by 4 bases and J by 5 bases, with 16 bases between. CDR3 bases: TGTGCCAGTAGTAGGCCGCGGGACCGAAGAGATACGCAGTATTTT. This translates into CASSRPRDRRDTQYF.

The rearrangement links TRBV5-4 to TRBJ1-1; D perhaps matches TRBD1 (5 bases). Per the germline V gene, CDR1 is SGHNT and CDR2 is YYREEE (reference sequence). This CDR3 has 14 residues. Trimming pared 4 bases from V and 5 bases from J, leaving 15 bases between. CDR3 in DNA: TGTGCCAGCAGCCGCATCGGGGAGGGGACTGAAGCTTTCTTT. Translating gives CASSRIGEGTEAFF.

The V call is TRBV6-5, the J call TRBJ1-4, with 7 bases fitting TRBD1. There are 15 residues in the CDR3. Germline trimming cut 4 bases from V and 5 bases from J; bases unmatched to any gene: 7. The germline gives CDR1 MNHEY, CDR2 SVGAGI. CDR3 sequence reads: CASSLTGFLNEKLFF. The CDR3 region has the DNA TGTGCCAGCAGTTTGACAGGGTTTTTAAATGAAAAACTGTTTTTT.

The chain combines TRBV9 with TRBJ1-2; 12 bases are shared with TRBD1. The CDR3 consists of 17 residues. With V trimmed by 0 bases and J by 1 base, 4 bases remained unmatched. The germline gives CDR1 SGDLS, CDR2 YYNGEE. CDR3 bases: TGTGCCAGCAGCGTAGAAGGGACAGGGGGCTTTAACTATGGCTACACCTTC. This translates into CASSVEGTGGFNYGYTF.

The chain joins TRBV7-8 to TRBJ1-2; no clear D. V shed 0 bases and J shed 4 bases, with 6 bases lying between them. The CDR3 is made up of 13 amino acids. The germline V gene has CDR1 SGHVS and CDR2 FQNEAQ. As DNA, the CDR3 is TGTGCCAGCAGCTTAGCACAGCCCTATGGCTACACCTTC. It codes for CASSLAQPYGYTF.

The chain links TRBV5-8 to TRBJ1-2; 7 bases are shared with TRBD1. J lost 8 bases, V lost 4 bases, and 11 bases had no gene match. Germline V gene sequence: CDR1 SGHTS, CDR2 YDEGEE. CDR3 length equals 14 residues. The CDR3 DNA reads TGTGCCAGCAGCACTGACAGGGAAGGGAACGGCTACACCTTC. Protein: CASSTDREGNGYTF.